This TCR beta chain was sequenced during a study of T cell repertoires in cytomegalovirus infection. TCRdb passed the reads through MiXCR, listing each CDR3 protein once. The table shows around 140,000 distinct CDR3 sequences, with under 8.5% occurring only once. This clonotype was counted only a few times. Between the trimmed V and J ends, which lost 3 bases and 7 bases, there was a span of 13 bases. Per the germline V gene, CDR1 is SNHLY and CDR2 is FYNNEI. CDR3 size: 14 residues. The chain recombines TRBV2 with TRBJ2-1; TRBD1 is a possible D gene (5 bases). Sequenced: PBMCs. The origin of this receptor is a human donor in good health (CMV status not recorded). Some clones in this sample may be carry-over from other donors' samples. CDR3 sequence (DNA): TGTGCCAGCAGTGACAGGGCACCCCCGAATGAGCAGTTCTTC. Its protein product is CASSDRAPPNEQFF.